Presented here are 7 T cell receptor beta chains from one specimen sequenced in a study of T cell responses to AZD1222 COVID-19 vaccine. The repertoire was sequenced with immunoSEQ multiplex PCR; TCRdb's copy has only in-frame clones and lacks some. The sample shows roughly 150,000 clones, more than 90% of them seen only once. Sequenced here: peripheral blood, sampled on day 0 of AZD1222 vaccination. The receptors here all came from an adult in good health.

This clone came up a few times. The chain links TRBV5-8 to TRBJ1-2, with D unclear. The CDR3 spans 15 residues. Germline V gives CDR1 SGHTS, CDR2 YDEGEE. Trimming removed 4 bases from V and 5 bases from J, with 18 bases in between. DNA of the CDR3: TGTGCCAGCAGCGTGGGCGGAGGGAATCTTTATGGCTACACCTTC. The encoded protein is CASSVGGGNLYGYTF.

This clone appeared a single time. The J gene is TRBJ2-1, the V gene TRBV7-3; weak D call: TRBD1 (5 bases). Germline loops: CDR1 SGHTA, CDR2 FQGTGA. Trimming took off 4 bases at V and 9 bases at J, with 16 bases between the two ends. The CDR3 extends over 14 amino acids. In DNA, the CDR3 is TGTGCCAGCAGCTCCCGACAGCTACTCGGTGAGCAGTTCTTC. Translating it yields CASSSRQLLGEQFF. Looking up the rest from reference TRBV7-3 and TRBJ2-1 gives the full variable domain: GAGVSQTPSNKVTEKGKYVELRCDPISGHTALYWYRQSLGQGPEFLIYFQGTGAADDSGLPNDRFFAVRPEGSVSTLKIQRTERGDSAVYLCASSSRQLLGEQFFGPGTRLTVL.

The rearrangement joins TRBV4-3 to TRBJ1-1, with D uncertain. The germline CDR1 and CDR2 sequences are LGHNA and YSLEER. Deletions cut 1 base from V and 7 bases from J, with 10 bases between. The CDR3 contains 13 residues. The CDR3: CASSQVSISEAFF. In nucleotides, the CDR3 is TGCGCCAGCAGCCAAGTATCCATAAGTGAAGCTTTCTTT.

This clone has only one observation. CDR3 sequence: CASSSIPRRLNTEAFF. In DNA, the CDR3 is TGTGCCAGCAGCTCTATTCCCCGCAGGCTGAACACTGAAGCTTTCTTT. This sequence joins TRBV11-2 and TRBJ1-1, with D unclear. Germline CDR1 reads SGHAT; CDR2 reads FQNNGV. Trimming took 4 bases from V and 0 from J, leaving 15 bases between them. CDR3 length: 16 residues.

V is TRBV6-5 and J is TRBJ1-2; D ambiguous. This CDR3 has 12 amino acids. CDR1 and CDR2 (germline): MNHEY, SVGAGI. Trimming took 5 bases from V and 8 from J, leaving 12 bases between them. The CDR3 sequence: CASSPRLGGYTF. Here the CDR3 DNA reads TGTGCCAGCAGTCCCCGACTAGGCGGCTACACCTTC.

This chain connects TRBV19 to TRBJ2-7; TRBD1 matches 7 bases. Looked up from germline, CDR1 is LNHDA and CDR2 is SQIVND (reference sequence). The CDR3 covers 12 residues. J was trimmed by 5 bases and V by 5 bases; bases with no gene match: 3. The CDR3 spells CASSPQGNEQYF. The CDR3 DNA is TGTGCCAGTAGTCCACAGGGGAACGAGCAGTACTTC.

The CDR3 spells CASSEEGTTSYEQYF. As DNA, the CDR3 is TGTGCCAGCAGTGAAGAAGGGACAACATCCTACGAGCAGTACTTC. This chain uses TRBV2 with TRBJ2-7, with D possibly being TRBD1 (6 bases). Germline lookup yields CDR1 SNHLY and CDR2 FYNNEI. Between the trimmed V and J ends, which lost 1 base and 1 base, there was a span of 11 bases. The CDR3 runs to 15 residues.